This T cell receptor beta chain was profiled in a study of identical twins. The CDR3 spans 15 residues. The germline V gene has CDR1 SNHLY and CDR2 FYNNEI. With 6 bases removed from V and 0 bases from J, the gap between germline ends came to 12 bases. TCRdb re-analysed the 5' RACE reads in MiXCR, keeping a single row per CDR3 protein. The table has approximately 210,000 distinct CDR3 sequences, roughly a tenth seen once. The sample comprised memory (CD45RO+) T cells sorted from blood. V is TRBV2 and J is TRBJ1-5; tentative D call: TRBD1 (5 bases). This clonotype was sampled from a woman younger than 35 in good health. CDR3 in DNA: TGTGCCAGCAGCCGCGACAGTTATAGCAATCAGCCCCAGCATTTT. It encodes CASSRDSYSNQPQHF.